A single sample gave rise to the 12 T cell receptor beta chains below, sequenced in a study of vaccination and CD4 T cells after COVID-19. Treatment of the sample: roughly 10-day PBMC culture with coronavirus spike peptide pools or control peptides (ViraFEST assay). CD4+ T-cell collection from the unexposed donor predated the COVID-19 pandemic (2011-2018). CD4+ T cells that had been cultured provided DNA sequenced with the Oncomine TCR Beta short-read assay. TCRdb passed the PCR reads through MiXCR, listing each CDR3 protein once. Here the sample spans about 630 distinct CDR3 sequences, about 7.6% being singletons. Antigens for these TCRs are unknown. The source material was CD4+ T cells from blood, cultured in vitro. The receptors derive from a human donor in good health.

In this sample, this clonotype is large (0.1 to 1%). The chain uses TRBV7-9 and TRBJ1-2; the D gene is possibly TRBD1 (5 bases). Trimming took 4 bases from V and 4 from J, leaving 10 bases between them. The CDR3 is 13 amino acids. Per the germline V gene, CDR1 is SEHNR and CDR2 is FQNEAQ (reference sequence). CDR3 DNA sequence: TGTGCCAGCAGCTGGCAGGGCCTCTATGGCTACACCTTC. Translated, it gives CASSWQGLYGYTF.

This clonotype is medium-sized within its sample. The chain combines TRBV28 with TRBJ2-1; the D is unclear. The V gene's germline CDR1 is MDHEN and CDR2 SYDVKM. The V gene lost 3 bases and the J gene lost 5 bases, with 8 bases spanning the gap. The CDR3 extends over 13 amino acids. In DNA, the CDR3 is TGTGCCAGCAGTTTTCGACGGAACAATGAGCAGTTCTTC. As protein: CASSFRRNNEQFF.

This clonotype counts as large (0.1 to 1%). The CDR3 DNA reads as TGTGCCAGCAGCCCCCCTAGGGCGGGGAGCATGACTCAAGAGACCCAGTACTTC. The encoded protein is CASSPPRAGSMTQETQYF. The chain has TRBV5-4 and TRBJ2-5; D perhaps matches TRBD2 (6 bases). This CDR3 is built from 18 residues. Germline lookup yields CDR1 SGHNT and CDR2 YYREEE (reference sequence). Trimming removed 4 bases at V and 2 bases at J, with 24 bases between.

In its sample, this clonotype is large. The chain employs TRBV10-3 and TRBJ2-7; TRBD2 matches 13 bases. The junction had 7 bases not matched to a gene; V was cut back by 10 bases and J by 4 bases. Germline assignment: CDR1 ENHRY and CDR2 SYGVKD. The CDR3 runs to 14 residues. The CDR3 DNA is TGTGCCAGCGAGGGGACTAGCGGGACATACGAGCAGTACTTC. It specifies CASEGTSGTYEQYF.

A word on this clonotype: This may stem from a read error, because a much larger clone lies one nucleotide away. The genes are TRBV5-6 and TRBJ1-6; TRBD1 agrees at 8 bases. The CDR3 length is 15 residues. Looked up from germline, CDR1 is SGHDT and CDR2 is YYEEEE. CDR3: CVSSLGQAGDSPLHF. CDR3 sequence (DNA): TGTGTCAGCAGCTTGGGACAGGCGGGTGATTCACCCCTCCACTTT. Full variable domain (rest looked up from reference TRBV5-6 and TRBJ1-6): DAGVTQSPTHLIKTRGQQVTLRCSPKSGHDTVSWYQQALGQGPQFIFQYYEEEERQRGNFPDRFSGHQFPNYSSELNVNALLLGDSALYLCVSSLGQAGDSPLHFGNGTRLTVT.

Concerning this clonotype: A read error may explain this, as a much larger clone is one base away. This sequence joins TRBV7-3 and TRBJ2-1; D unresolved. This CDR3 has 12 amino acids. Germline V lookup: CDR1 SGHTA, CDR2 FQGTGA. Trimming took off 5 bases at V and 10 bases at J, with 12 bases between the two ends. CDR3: CASSNPPREQFF. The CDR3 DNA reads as TGTGCCAGCAGCAACCCGCCACGCGAGCAGTTCTTC. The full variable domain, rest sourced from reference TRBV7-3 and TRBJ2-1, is GAGVSQTPSNKVTEKGKYVELRCDPISGHTALYWYRQSLGQGPEFLIYFQGTGAADDSGLPNDRFFAVRPEGSVSTLKIQRTERGDSAVYLCASSNPPREQFFGPGTRLTVL.

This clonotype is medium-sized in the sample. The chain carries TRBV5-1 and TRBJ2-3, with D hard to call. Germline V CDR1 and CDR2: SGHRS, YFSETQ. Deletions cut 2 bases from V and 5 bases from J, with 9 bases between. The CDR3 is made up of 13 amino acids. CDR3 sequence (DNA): TGCGCCAGCAGCTTAGTTTCGGGAGATACGCAGTATTTT. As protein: CASSLVSGDTQYF.

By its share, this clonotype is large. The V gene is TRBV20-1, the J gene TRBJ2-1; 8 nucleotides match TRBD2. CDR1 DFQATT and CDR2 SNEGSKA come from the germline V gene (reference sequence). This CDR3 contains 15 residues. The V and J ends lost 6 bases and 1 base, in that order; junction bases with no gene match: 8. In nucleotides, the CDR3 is TGCAGTGCGGGACCGGGACTAGAGTCCTACAATGAGCAGTTCTTC. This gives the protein CSAGPGLESYNEQFF.

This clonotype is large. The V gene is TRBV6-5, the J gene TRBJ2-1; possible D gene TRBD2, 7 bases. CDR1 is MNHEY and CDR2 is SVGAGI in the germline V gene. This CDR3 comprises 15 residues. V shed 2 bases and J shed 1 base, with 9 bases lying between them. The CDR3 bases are TGTGCCAGCAGTTACGGGGGGGCGTCCTACAATGAGCAGTTCTTC. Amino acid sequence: CASSYGGASYNEQFF.

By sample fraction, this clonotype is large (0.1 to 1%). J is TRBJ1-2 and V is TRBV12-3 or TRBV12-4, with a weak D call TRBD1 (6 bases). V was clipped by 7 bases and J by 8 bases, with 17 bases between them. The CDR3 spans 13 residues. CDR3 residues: CASTHRGAGGYTF. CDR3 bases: TGTGCCAGCACCCATCGGGGGGCGGGGGGCTACACCTTC.

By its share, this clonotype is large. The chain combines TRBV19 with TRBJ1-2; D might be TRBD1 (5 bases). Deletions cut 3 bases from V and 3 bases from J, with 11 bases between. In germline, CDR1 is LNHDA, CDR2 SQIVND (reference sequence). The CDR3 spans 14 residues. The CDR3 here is CASSMTAVDYGYTF. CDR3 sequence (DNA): TGTGCCAGTAGTATGACAGCGGTTGACTATGGCTACACCTTC.

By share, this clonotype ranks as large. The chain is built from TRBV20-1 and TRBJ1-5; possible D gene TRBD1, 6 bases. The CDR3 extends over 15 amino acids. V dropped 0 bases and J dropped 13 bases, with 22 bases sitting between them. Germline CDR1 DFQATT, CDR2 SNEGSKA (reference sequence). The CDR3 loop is CSARDFAVGTRVQHF. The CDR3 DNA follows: TGCAGTGCTAGAGATTTTGCGGTAGGGACACGGGTTCAGCATTTT.